This T cell receptor beta chain is from a study of T cells in Graves' hyperthyroidism and ophthalmopathy. Overall study findings and caveats: The model's output predicted ophthalmopathy at a median of roughly seven months prior to onset.

V gave up 3 bases and J gave up 4 bases; unmatched junction bases: 3. The germline gives CDR1 MDHEN, CDR2 SYDVKM. The CDR3 is made up of 14 amino acids. This clonotype was observed at least ten times. No antigen is known for it. The TCR beta CDR3 regions underwent amplification using RNA transcripts as the source. TCR CDR3 underwent first-round RT-PCR with the HTBI primer set. TCRdb called the multiplex PCR reads again in MiXCR, with one record for every CDR3 protein. The repertoire includes about 710,000 distinct CDR3 sequences, around 17% of them detected once, and approximately 8.4% sits in the top ten.

The sample comprised blood. The chain is built from TRBV28 and TRBJ2-1; TRBD2 agrees at 7 bases. This clonotype originated in a man aged 18 to 30 with Graves' hyperthyroidism. The CDR3 DNA sequence: TGTGCCAGCAGTTTTCTAGCGGCTTACAATGAGCAGTTCTTC. It yields the protein CASSFLAAYNEQFF.